This T cell receptor (beta chain) emerged from a study of cytomegalovirus exposure and HLA in healthy donors. The PCR employed 60 Vbeta primers together with 13 Jbeta primers. Clones were sequenced by immunoSEQ multiplex PCR, and TCRdb holds only the in-frame ones, with some missing. In the table there are about 110,000 clones, more than 65% of which are singletons. The J segment lost 8 bases and the V segment lost 5 bases, leaving 9 bases of the junction unmatched. The germline CDR1 and CDR2 sequences are GTSNPN and SVGIG (reference sequence). This CDR3 is built from 14 residues. The donors gave bone marrow, and they were healthy.

Material: PBMCs. This receptor was identified in a young man in good health and CMV-seronegative. The rearrangement links TRBV30 to TRBJ1-1, with 12 bases identical to TRBD1. CDR3 residues: CAWDSGTGGREAFF. CDR3 nucleotide sequence: TGTGCCTGGGACTCCGGGACAGGGGGCCGGGAAGCTTTCTTT.